This TCR beta chain was identified in a study of shared clonotypes between healthy human individuals. The wider study: Aged 18 to 49, the donors were a couple of women and a few men. Points from the study as a whole: Rarefaction demonstrated incomplete sorted-subset sequencing despite large depth.

For this clone: The antigen is unknown.

CDR1 is MNHNY and CDR2 is SVGAGI in the germline V gene (reference sequence). V gave up 3 bases and J gave up 2 bases, with 11 bases separating them. The CDR3 consists of 14 residues. Measured with immunoSEQ multiplex PCR; TCRdb has only the in-frame clones, and not every one. The table includes a few hundred thousand clones, around nine tenths detected once. The sequencing input was memory CD8+ T cells sorted from blood. Documented subset: CD45RO+ cells pooled with CCR7-negative TemRA cells. The rearrangement uses TRBV6-6 and TRBJ2-7; D is possibly TRBD2 (5 bases). This clonotype originated in a man younger than 35 in good health. In DNA, the CDR3 is TGTGCCAGCAGTTATGTAGGACTTACCTACGAGCAGTACTTC. It specifies CASSYVGLTYEQYF.